The TCR beta chain under discussion was sequenced for a study of cytomegalovirus exposure and HLA in healthy donors. All donors participated as healthy donors of bone marrow. Study-wide points: As immune exposure information, only CMV serostatus was available. DRB1 showed the most TCR associations and HLA-C the fewest in a later analysis, as rates varied by HLA locus.

The PCR ran on 60 Vbeta and 13 Jbeta primers. Here immunoSEQ multiplex PCR was the method, and the copy in TCRdb shows in-frame clones only, minus some. The sample shows about 82,000 clones, around 77% of them seen only once. The length of the CDR3 is 15 residues. The germline V gene has CDR1 SSHAT and CDR2 FNYEAQ (reference sequence). As concerns this clone: Its matching antigen is unknown. One end of the junction is discordant with germline, which a read error may explain.

Material: PBMCs. This sequence was found in a man aged 45-65 years in good health and CMV-seronegative. This rearrangement joins TRBV7-7 to TRBJ1-4; D is uncertain. CDR3 residues: CASSLRLGVNEKLFF. As DNA, the CDR3 is TGTGCTAGCAGCTTAAGGCTAGGAGTAAATGAAAAACTGTTTTTT.